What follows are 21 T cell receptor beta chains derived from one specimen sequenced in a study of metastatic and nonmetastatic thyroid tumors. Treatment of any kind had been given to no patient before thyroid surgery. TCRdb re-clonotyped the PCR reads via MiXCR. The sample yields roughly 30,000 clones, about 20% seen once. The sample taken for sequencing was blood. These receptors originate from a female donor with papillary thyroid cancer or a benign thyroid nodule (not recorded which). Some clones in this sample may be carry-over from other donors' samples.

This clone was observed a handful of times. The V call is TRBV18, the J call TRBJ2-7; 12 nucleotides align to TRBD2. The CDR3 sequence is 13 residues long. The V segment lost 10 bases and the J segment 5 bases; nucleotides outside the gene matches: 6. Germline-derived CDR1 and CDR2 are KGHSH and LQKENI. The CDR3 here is CATGLAGGNEQYF. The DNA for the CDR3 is TGTGCCACGGGACTAGCGGGTGGCAACGAGCAGTACTTC.

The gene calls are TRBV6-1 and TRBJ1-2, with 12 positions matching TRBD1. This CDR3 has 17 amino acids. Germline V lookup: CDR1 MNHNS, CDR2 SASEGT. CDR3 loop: CARSEAEGTGGGDGYTF. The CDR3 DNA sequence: TGTGCTAGGAGTGAAGCGGAAGGGACAGGGGGCGGAGATGGCTACACCTTC.

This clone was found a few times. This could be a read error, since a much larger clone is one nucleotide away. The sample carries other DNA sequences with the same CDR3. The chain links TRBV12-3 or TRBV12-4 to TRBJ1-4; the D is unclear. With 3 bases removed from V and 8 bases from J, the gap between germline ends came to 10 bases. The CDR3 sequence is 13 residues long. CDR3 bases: TGTGCCAGCAGTTTGAGGGCGGGAGAAAAACTGTTTTTT. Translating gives CASSLRAGEKLFF.

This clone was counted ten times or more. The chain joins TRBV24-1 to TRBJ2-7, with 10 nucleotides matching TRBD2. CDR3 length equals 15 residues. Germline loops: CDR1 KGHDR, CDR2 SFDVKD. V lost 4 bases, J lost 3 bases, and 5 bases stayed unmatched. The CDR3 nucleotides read TGTGCCACCAGTGACACCGGGACTAGCGTCTACGAGCAGTACTTC. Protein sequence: CATSDTGTSVYEQYF.

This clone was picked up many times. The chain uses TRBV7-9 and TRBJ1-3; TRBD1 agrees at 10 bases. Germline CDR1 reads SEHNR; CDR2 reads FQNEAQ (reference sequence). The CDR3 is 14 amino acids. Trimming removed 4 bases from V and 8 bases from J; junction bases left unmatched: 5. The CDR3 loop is CASSSTGGEDTIYF. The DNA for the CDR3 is TGTGCCAGCAGCTCGACAGGGGGCGAGGACACCATATATTTT.

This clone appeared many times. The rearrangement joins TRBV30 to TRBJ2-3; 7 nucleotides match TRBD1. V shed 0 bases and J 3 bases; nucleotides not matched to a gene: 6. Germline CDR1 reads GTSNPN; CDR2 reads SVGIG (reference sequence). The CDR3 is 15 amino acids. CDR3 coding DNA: TGTGCCTGGAGTGTAGGGGGCAGGGGGACAGATACGCAGTATTTT. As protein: CAWSVGGRGTDTQYF.

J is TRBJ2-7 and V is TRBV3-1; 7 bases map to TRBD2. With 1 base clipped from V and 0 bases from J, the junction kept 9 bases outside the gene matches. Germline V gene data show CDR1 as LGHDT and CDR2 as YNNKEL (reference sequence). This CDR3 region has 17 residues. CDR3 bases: TGTGCCAGCAGCCAAGCTGCGGGAGCCTCCTTCTCCTACGAGCAGTACTTC. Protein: CASSQAAGASFSYEQYF.

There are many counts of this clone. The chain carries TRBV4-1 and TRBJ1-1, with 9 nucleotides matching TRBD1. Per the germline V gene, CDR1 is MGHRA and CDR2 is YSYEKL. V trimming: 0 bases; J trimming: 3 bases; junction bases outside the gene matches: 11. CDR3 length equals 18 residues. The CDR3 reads CASSQEVYVQGADTEAFF. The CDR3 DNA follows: TGCGCCAGCAGCCAAGAGGTCTATGTACAGGGGGCCGACACTGAAGCTTTCTTT.

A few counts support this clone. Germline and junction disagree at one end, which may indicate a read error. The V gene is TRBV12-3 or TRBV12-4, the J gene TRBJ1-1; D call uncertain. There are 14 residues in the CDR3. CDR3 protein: CASGNRALHTETFF. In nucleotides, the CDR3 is TGTGCCAGCGGGAACCGGGCCCTACACACTGAAACTTTCTTT.

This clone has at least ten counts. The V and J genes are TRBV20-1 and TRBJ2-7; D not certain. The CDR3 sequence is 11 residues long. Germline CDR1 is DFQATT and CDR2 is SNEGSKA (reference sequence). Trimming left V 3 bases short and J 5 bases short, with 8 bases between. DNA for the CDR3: TGCAGTGCTAGTGTCGCCGACGAGCAGTACTTC. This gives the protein CSASVADEQYF.

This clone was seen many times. The CDR3 DNA follows: TGTGCCAGCAGCCGCCTCCAGGATCAGCCCCAGCATTTT. This sequence encodes CASSRLQDQPQHF. The V and J genes are TRBV16 and TRBJ1-5; no definite D call. The CDR3 is made up of 13 amino acids. Trimming pared 4 bases from V and 5 bases from J, leaving 9 bases between. Germline CDR1 KGHSY, CDR2 FQNENV.

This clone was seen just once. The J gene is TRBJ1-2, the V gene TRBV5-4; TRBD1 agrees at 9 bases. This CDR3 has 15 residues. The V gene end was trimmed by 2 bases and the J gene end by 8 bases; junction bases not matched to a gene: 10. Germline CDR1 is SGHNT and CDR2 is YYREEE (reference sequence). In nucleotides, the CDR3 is TGTGCCAGCAGCTTTGAAAGGTGGACAGGGGAAGGCTACACCTTC. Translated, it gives CASSFERWTGEGYTF.

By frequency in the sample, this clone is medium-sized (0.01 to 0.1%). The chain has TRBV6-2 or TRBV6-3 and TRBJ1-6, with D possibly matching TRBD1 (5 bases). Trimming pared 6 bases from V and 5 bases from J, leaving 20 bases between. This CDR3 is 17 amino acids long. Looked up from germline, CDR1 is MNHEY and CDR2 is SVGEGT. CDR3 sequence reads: CASSPPGGQGNNSPLHF. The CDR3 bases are TGTGCCAGCAGCCCCCCGGGAGGGCAGGGCAATAATTCACCCCTCCACTTT.

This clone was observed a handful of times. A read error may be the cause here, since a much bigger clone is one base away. CDR3 coding DNA: TGCGCCAGCTCCGGGGGAAATTGGAACATTCAGTACTTC. It translates to CASSGGNWNIQYF. The rearrangement joins TRBV5-1 to TRBJ2-4, with D perhaps TRBD2 (6 bases). The CDR3 has 13 residues. V gave up 7 bases and J gave up 7 bases, with 15 bases separating them. The germline CDR1 and CDR2 sequences are SGHRS and YFSETQ.

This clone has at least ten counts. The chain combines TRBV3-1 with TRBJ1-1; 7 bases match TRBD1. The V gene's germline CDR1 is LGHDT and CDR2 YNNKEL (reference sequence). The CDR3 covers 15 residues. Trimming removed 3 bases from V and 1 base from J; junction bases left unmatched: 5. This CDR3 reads CASSQAGGANTEAFF. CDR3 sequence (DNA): TGTGCCAGCAGCCAGGCAGGGGGTGCGAACACTGAAGCTTTCTTT.

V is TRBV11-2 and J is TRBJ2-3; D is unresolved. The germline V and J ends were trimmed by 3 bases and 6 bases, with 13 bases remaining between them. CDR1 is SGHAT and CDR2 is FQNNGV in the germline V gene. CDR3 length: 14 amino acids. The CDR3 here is CASSFIQRSDTQYF. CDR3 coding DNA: TGTGCCAGCAGCTTTATCCAGCGCTCGGATACGCAGTATTTT.

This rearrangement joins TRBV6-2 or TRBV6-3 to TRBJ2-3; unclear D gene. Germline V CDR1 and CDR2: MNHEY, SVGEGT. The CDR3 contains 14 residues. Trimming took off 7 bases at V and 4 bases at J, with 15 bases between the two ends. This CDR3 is CASNFRPEPDTQYF. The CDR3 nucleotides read TGTGCCAGCAATTTCAGGCCCGAGCCAGATACGCAGTATTTT.

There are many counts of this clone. The CDR3 DNA reads TGTGCCAGCAGTGCCACCGGGACTCAGGGAGGAGATACGCAGTATTTT. This encodes CASSATGTQGGDTQYF. This chain links TRBV2 with TRBJ2-3; the D gene is possibly TRBD2 (6 bases). The germline V gene encodes CDR1 SNHLY and CDR2 FYNNEI. The germline V and J ends were trimmed by 4 bases and 5 bases, with 19 bases remaining between them. The length of the CDR3 is 16 residues.

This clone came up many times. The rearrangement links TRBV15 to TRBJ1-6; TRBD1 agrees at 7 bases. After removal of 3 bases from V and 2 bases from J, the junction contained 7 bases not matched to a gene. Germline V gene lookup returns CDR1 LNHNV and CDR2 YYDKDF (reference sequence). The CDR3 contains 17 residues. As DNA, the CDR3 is TGTGCCACCAGCAGCACGAGACAGGGCCCCTATAATTCACCCCTCCACTTT. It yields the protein CATSSTRQGPYNSPLHF.

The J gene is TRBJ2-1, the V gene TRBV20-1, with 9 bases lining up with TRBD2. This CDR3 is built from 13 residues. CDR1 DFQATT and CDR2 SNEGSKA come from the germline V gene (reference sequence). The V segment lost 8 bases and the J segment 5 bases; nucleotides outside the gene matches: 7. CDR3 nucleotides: TGCAGTATCGAGCGGGGGGAAAACAATGAGCAGTTCTTC. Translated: CSIERGENNEQFF.

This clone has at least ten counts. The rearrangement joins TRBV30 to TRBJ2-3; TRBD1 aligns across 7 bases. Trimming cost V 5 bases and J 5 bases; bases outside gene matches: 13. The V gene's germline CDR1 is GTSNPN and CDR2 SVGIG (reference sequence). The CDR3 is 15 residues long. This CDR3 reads CAWGSTGVKGDTQYF. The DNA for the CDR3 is TGTGCCTGGGGATCAACAGGGGTTAAAGGAGATACGCAGTATTTT.